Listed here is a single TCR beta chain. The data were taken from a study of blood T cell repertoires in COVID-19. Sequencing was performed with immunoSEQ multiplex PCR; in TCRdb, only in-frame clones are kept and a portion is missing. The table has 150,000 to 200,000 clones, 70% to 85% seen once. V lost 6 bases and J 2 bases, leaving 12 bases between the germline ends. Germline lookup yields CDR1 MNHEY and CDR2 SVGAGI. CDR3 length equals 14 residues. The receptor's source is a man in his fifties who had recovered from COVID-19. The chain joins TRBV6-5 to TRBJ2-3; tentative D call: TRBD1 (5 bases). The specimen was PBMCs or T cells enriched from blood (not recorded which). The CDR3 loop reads CASRFQGLTDTQYF. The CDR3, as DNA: TGTGCCAGCAGGTTCCAGGGCCTCACAGATACGCAGTATTTT.